Below, 18 T cell receptor beta chains from the same sample are listed, as sequenced in a study of tumor-infiltrating lymphocytes in primary liver carcinoma. The study co-extracted DNA and RNA from roughly 20-30 mg of unsorted bulk tissue. Making TCR beta cDNA involved 400 to 600 ng total RNA and a constant-region primer. What produced the TCR beta libraries was three nested multiplex PCR rounds using slightly modified ARM-PCR. A C-beta reverse primer was combined with TRBV1-TRBV30 forward primers in the first two PCR rounds, and each round had 10 cycles. TCRdb passed the multiplex PCR reads through MiXCR, listing each CDR3 protein once. The sample holds 44,000 or so distinct CDR3 sequences, around 64% seen once. Specimen: liver tumor tissue from sampling region 5. Subset noted: tumor region T5, tumor centre. Receptor source: a middle-aged man with primary liver carcinoma and hepatitis B virus infection.

This clonotype was detected a few times. A much larger clone differs from this one at a single base, so this may be a read error. CDR3 region: CAGTDLGAEQYF. The CDR3 DNA is TGCGCCGGCACCGATTTAGGGGCCGAGCAGTACTTC. The chain uses TRBV5-1 and TRBJ2-7; the D gene is possibly TRBD1 (5 bases). With 10 bases removed from V and 6 bases from J, the gap between germline ends came to 17 bases. The CDR3 runs 12 residues. CDR1 is SGHRS and CDR2 is YFSETQ in the germline V gene.

This clonotype was seen just once. The CDR3 ends on some other residue instead of the conserved phenylalanine or tryptophan, so this is likely a read error. CDR3 in amino acids: CDSSLGLGTDTQYS. CDR3 in DNA: TGTGACAGCAGCTTAGGACTAGGCACAGATACGCAGTATTCT. V gene TRBV7-8 combines with J gene TRBJ2-3, with 7 nucleotides matching TRBD2. CDR1 is SGHVS, CDR2 FQNEAQ, per germline. The CDR3 has 14 amino acids.

The chain joins TRBV20-1 to TRBJ2-3; 13 bases line up with TRBD2. After removal of 0 bases from V and 6 bases from J, the junction contained 9 bases not matched to a gene. Germline CDR1 DFQATT, CDR2 SNEGSKA (reference sequence). The CDR3 is 17 residues long. The CDR3 sequence: CSAREETSGRTLDTQYF. CDR3 nucleotides: TGCAGTGCTAGAGAGGAGACTAGCGGGAGGACCCTCGATACGCAGTATTTT.

The table lists this clonotype with a few counts. Relative to the germline gene, one junction end is altered; a read error may explain this. V is TRBV12-3 or TRBV12-4 and J is TRBJ2-3; D remains ambiguous. This CDR3 has 16 residues. Written as DNA, the CDR3 is TGTACCAGCAGTTCCGGATTAAAGGGTGGTACAGATACGCAGTATTTT. Amino acids: CTSSSGLKGGTDTQYF.

This clonotype has only one observation. Possible read error: a much larger clone is one base away. The chain has TRBV28 and TRBJ2-7; D unclear. Looked up from germline, CDR1 is MDHEN and CDR2 is SYDVKM. The V end was cut by 5 bases, the J end by 6 bases, with 17 bases between. This CDR3 region has 14 residues. CDR3 protein: CASSTFGIGSEQYF. DNA of the CDR3: TGTGCCAGCAGTACGTTTGGGATCGGGTCCGAGCAGTACTTC.

Ten or more counts support this clonotype. The chain uses TRBV12-3 or TRBV12-4 and TRBJ1-1, with D possibly TRBD1 on 5 matching bases. Trimming shortened V by 6 bases and J by 7 bases, and 15 bases separated the two germline ends. The CDR3 has 13 amino acids. The CDR3 sequence is CASSRGHRGEAFF. In nucleotides, the CDR3 is TGTGCCAGCAGCCGGGGCCACAGAGGTGAAGCTTTCTTT.

The table lists this clonotype with a count of one. Its ends do not fully match the called genes, so a read error is possible. V and J are TRBV11-2 and TRBJ2-1, with 7 nucleotides matching TRBD2. CDR3 length: 16 amino acids. Per the germline V gene, CDR1 is SGHAT and CDR2 is FQNNGV. The CDR3 DNA is TGTACCAGCAGCTTATCGGCTGGGGGGGGAGTCAATGAGCAGTTCTTC. Translating gives CTSSLSAGGGVNEQFF.

This clonotype appeared a single time. The conserved final phenylalanine or tryptophan is absent from the CDR3, which likely points to a read error. The rearrangement joins TRBV11-2 to TRBJ2-3; 9 nucleotides line up with TRBD1. Germline-derived CDR1 and CDR2 are SGHAT and FQNNGV. The CDR3 has 14 amino acids. The CDR3 nucleotides are TGTGCCAGCAGCGTCGACAGGGGGACAGAAACGCAGTATGTT. It encodes CASSVDRGTETQYV.

Turning to this clonotype: Its ends do not fully match the called genes, so a read error is possible. The chain links TRBV12-5 to TRBJ2-2, with unresolved D. Germline assignment: CDR1 LGHNT and CDR2 FRNRAP. This CDR3 spans 16 amino acids. CDR3 sequence reads: CASGPPGSSNSGELFF. CDR3 sequence (DNA): TGTGCTAGTGGTCCCCCGGGCAGTTCAAACAGCGGGGAGCTGTTTTTT.

To note about this clonotype: The final CDR3 position lacks the conserved phenylalanine or tryptophan, pointing to a likely read error. The CDR3 reads CVSSSPRQPQHY. In DNA, the CDR3 is TGTGTCAGCAGCTCGCCGCGGCAGCCCCAGCATTAC. The chain carries TRBV11-2 and TRBJ1-5; D is unresolved. The CDR3 is 12 amino acids. Germline-derived CDR1 and CDR2 are SGHAT and FQNNGV.

About this clonotype: The conserved phenylalanine or tryptophan is not found at the CDR3 terminus, so this likely reflects a read error. This chain connects TRBV10-3 to TRBJ2-3; tentative D call: TRBD1 (6 bases). The germline CDR1 and CDR2 sequences are ENHRY and SYGVKD. With 3 bases removed from V and 2 bases from J, the gap between germline ends came to 9 bases. The CDR3 sequence is 14 residues long. CDR3 nucleotide sequence: TGTGCCATCAGTGATCGGGACAACACAGATACGCAGTATTTA. It yields the protein CAISDRDNTDTQYL.

This clonotype was counted many times. The genes are TRBV29-1 and TRBJ2-1; no clear D gene. Germline CDR1 SQVTM, CDR2 ANQGSEA. V shed 1 base and J shed 7 bases, with 11 bases lying between them. The CDR3 is 13 amino acids. CDR3 coding DNA: TGCAGCGTTGAAGGGACGGTGGGGAATGAGCAGTTCTTC. Its protein product is CSVEGTVGNEQFF.

This clonotype has at least ten counts. The chain couples TRBV24-1 to TRBJ2-1; TRBD1 matches at 9 bases. Germline V gives CDR1 KGHDR, CDR2 SFDVKD. The CDR3 is 17 residues long. With 1 base clipped from V and 7 bases from J, the junction kept 10 bases outside the gene matches. CDR3 loop: CATSDFPGTGKGNEQFF. Here the CDR3 DNA reads TGTGCCACCAGTGATTTCCCGGGGACAGGGAAAGGGAATGAGCAGTTCTTC.

This clonotype was found many times. A much larger clone lies one base from this, so it may be a read error. The rearrangement uses TRBV7-9 and TRBJ2-3, with D possibly matching TRBD2 (6 bases). Trimming removed 4 bases from V and 2 bases from J, with 13 bases in between. Germline assignment: CDR1 SEHNR and CDR2 FQNEAQ (reference sequence). The CDR3 length is 15 residues. CDR3: CASSWRDEYTDTQYF. The CDR3 DNA reads TGTGCCAGCAGCTGGAGGGACGAATACACAGATACGCAGTATTTT.

In the case of this clonotype: The conserved phenylalanine or tryptophan is not found at the CDR3 terminus, so this likely reflects a read error. This rearrangement joins TRBV6-1 to TRBJ1-1, with D perhaps matching TRBD1 (5 bases). CDR3 length: 14 amino acids. V lost 2 bases to trimming and J lost 7 bases, with 14 bases between them. Germline loops: CDR1 MNHNS, CDR2 SASEGT. The CDR3 coding sequence is TGTGCCAGCAGTGAATTGAGTAGGGGAGATGAAGCTTTCTCT. It codes for CASSELSRGDEAFS.

This clonotype was recorded at least ten times. This chain joins TRBV7-9 and TRBJ2-1; tentative D call: TRBD1 (6 bases). CDR1 and CDR2 from the germline V gene are SEHNR and FQNEAQ (reference sequence). Trimming removed 1 base at V and 6 bases at J, with 16 bases between. The CDR3 runs to 16 residues. This CDR3 is CASSLGGWGQTNEQFF. The DNA of the CDR3 is TGTGCCAGCAGCTTAGGAGGCTGGGGGCAGACCAATGAGCAGTTCTTC. Using reference TRBV7-9 and TRBJ2-1 for the parts outside the CDR3, the full variable domain is DTGVSQNPRHKITKRGQNVTFRCDPISEHNRLYWYRQTLGQGPEFLTYFQNEAQLEKSRLLSDRFSAERPKGSFSTLEIQRTEQGDSAMYLCASSLGGWGQTNEQFFGPGTRLTVL.

About this clonotype itself: The junction shows a germline mismatch at one end, possibly a read error. This chain uses TRBV9 with TRBJ2-7; 7 positions match TRBD2. CDR1 is SGDLS, CDR2 YYNGEE, per germline. This CDR3 spans 14 amino acids. The chain's CDR3 is CASSPRGGSYGQYF. CDR3 DNA sequence: TGTGCCAGCAGCCCGCGCGGGGGAAGCTACGGGCAGTACTTC.

The gene calls are TRBV11-2 and TRBJ2-7, with a tentative D call TRBD1 (6 bases). V was shortened by 5 bases and J by 7 bases, with 27 bases between the two germline ends. Germline V lookup: CDR1 SGHAT, CDR2 FQNNGV. There are 17 residues in the CDR3. For the CDR3, the DNA is TGTGCCAGCAGCATCGACCCGCCGGGACAAGGAAGCTGTGAGCAGTACTTC. It translates to CASSIDPPGQGSCEQYF.